This passage covers 11 T cell receptor beta chains from one sample sequenced in a study of cytomegalovirus exposure and HLA in healthy donors. The PCR had 60 Vbeta and 13 Jbeta primers. TCRdb's table, derived via immunoSEQ multiplex PCR, lists solely in-frame clones and lacks some. The data show about 200,000 clones, approximately 85% seen once. The sample comprised PBMCs. Receptor source: a woman in her fifties or sixties in good health and CMV-seronegative.

The chain couples TRBV11-2 to TRBJ2-1, with 12 bases aligning to TRBD2. Losses at the gene ends were 4 bases for V and 7 bases for J; bases not matched to a gene: 8. The CDR3 loop spans 16 amino acids. Germline values: CDR1 SGHAT, CDR2 FQNNGV. In DNA form, the CDR3 reads TGTGCCAGCAGCTCGGCCCTAGCGGGAGGGCCTAATGAGCAGTTCTTC. Residues: CASSSALAGGPNEQFF.

The rearrangement links TRBV13 to TRBJ2-5; D is unresolved. This CDR3 spans 12 amino acids. In germline, CDR1 is PRHDT, CDR2 FYEKMQ (reference sequence). The ends were cut back, 3 bases at V and 1 base at J, with 3 bases in the middle. This CDR3 is CASSLSQETQYF. Written as DNA, the CDR3 is TGTGCCAGCAGCTTGAGCCAAGAGACCCAGTACTTC.

This chain joins TRBV10-3 and TRBJ1-1; perhaps TRBD1 as D (6 bases). V lost 4 bases and J lost 0, with 12 bases in between. This CDR3 spans 15 amino acids. CDR1 and CDR2 (germline): ENHRY, SYGVKD. Here the CDR3 reads CAISARQDMNTEAFF. Here the CDR3 DNA reads TGTGCCATCAGTGCTCGACAGGACATGAACACTGAAGCTTTCTTT.

The chain has TRBV19 and TRBJ1-2, with D possibly being TRBD1 (5 bases). V was cut by 5 bases and J by 6 bases, with 10 bases left in between. CDR3 length: 12 residues. From germline, CDR1 is LNHDA and CDR2 SQIVND (reference sequence). CDR3: CASSSQGNGYTF. CDR3 nucleotides: TGTGCCAGTAGTTCCCAGGGTAATGGCTACACCTTC.

V is TRBV7-8 and J is TRBJ2-6, with 11 nucleotides matching TRBD1. The CDR3 runs to 17 residues. Trimming cost V 5 bases and J 3 bases; bases outside gene matches: 6. Germline lookup yields CDR1 SGHVS and CDR2 FQNEAQ. The CDR3 reads CASSSRDRGFGANVLTF. The CDR3 DNA reads TGTGCCAGCAGCAGCCGGGACAGGGGGTTTGGGGCCAACGTCCTGACTTTC.

This sequence joins TRBV4-2 and TRBJ1-1; D is uncertain. The CDR3 is made up of 17 amino acids. V gave up 0 bases and J gave up 1 base, with 15 bases separating them. Germline V gene data show CDR1 as LGHNA and CDR2 as YNFKEQ. DNA for the CDR3: TGTGCCAGCAGCCAAGACGGGGTCGGGTCGGGGAACACTGAAGCTTTCTTT. It yields the protein CASSQDGVGSGNTEAFF.

The chain combines TRBV4-1 with TRBJ1-2; a possible D gene is TRBD1 (5 bases). V lost 1 base, J lost 1 base, and 13 bases lay in between. Germline V CDR1 and CDR2: MGHRA, YSYEKL. This CDR3 region has 16 residues. The CDR3 region is CASSQVDRRLNYGYTF. CDR3 bases: TGCGCCAGCAGCCAAGTAGACAGAAGACTTAACTATGGCTACACCTTC.

The rearrangement uses TRBV19 and TRBJ2-3; the match to TRBD2 covers 14 bases. The CDR3 spans 14 residues. The V gene's germline CDR1 is LNHDA and CDR2 SQIVND (reference sequence). V shed 9 bases and J 4 bases; nucleotides not matched to a gene: 3. The CDR3 spells CASGLAGGPDTQYF. DNA of the CDR3: TGTGCCAGCGGACTAGCGGGAGGCCCAGATACGCAGTATTTT. Supplemented by reference TRBV19 and TRBJ2-3, the full variable domain reads DGGITQSPKYLFRKEGQNVTLSCEQNLNHDAMYWYRQDPGQGLRLIYYSQIVNDFQKGDIAEGYSVSREKKESFPLTVTSAQKNPTAFYLCASGLAGGPDTQYFGPGTRLTVL.

V and J are TRBV18 and TRBJ1-3, with D unclear. Germline V gene lookup returns CDR1 KGHSH and CDR2 LQKENI. Trimming removed 3 bases at V and 0 bases at J, with 9 bases between. This CDR3 contains 15 residues. The CDR3 is CASSPPGSSGNTIYF. CDR3 DNA: TGTGCCAGCTCACCTCCGGGGTCCTCTGGAAACACCATATATTTT.

The V gene is TRBV29-1, the J gene TRBJ2-3; 11 bases match TRBD2. Germline CDR1 reads SQVTM; CDR2 reads ANQGSEA. The CDR3 is made up of 15 amino acids. The V and J ends lost 8 bases and 2 bases, in that order; junction bases with no gene match: 9. The DNA for the CDR3 is TGCAGCTTCTATAGACTAGCGGGGATCACAGATACGCAGTATTTT. This translates into CSFYRLAGITDTQYF.

The genes are TRBV11-2 and TRBJ2-7; 7 nucleotides line up with TRBD2. The V and J ends lost 5 bases and 2 bases, in that order; junction bases with no gene match: 6. Germline V gene data show CDR1 as SGHAT and CDR2 as FQNNGV. The CDR3 is 14 residues long. CDR3 in DNA: TGTGCCAGCAGCCCCCAGGCGGGAGCCTACGAGCAGTACTTC. Translation: CASSPQAGAYEQYF.